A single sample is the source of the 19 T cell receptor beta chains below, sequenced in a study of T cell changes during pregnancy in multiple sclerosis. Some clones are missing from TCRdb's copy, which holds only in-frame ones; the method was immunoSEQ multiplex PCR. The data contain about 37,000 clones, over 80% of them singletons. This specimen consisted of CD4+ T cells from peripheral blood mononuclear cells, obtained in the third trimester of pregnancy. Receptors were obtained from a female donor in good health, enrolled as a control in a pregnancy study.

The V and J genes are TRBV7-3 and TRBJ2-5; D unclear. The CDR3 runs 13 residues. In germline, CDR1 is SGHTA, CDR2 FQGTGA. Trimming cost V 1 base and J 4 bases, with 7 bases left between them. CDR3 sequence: CASSLNRRETQYF. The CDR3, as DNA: TGTGCCAGCAGCTTAAATAGGAGAGAGACCCAGTACTTC.

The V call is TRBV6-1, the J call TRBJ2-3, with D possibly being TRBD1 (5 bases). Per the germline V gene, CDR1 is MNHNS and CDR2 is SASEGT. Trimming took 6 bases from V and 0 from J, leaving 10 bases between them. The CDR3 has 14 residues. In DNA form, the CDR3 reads TGTGCCAGCAGACCAGGGTTTAGCACAGATACGCAGTATTTT. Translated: CASRPGFSTDTQYF.

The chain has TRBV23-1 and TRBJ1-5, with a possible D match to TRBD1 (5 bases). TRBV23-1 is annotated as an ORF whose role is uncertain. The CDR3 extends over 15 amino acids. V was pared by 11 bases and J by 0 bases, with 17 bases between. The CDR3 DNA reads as TGCGCCCGAATCGCGGGGGTGGGTAGCAATCAGCCCCAGCATTTT. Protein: CARIAGVGSNQPQHF.

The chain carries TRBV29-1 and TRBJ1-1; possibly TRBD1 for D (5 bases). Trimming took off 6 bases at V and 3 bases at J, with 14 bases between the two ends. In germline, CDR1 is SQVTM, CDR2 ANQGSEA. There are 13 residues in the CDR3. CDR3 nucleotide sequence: TGCAGCGTAGGAAGACAGACCGACACTGAAGCTTTCTTT. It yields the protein CSVGRQTDTEAFF.

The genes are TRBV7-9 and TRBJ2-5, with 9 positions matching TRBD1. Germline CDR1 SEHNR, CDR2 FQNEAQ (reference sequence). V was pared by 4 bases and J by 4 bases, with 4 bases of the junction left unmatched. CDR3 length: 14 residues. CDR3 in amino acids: CASSSQGAGETQYF. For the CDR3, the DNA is TGTGCCAGCAGCTCACAGGGGGCGGGAGAGACCCAGTACTTC. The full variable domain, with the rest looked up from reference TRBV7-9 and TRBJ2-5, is DTGVSQNPRHKITKRGQNVTFRCDPISEHNRLYWYRQTLGQGPEFLTYFQNEAQLEKSRLLSDRFSAERPKGSFSTLEIQRTEQGDSAMYLCASSSQGAGETQYFGPGTRLLVL.

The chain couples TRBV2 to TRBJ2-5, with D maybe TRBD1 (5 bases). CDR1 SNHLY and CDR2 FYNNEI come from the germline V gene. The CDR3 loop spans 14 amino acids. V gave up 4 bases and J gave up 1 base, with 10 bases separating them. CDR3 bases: TGTGCCAGCAGTGCCCGCAGGGTCCAAGAGACCCAGTACTTC. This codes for CASSARRVQETQYF.

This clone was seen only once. The CDR3 DNA follows: TGTGCCAGCAAAGAACAGGGGGTTGGTCAGCCCCAGCATTTT. Translation: CASKEQGVGQPQHF. The chain is built from TRBV27 and TRBJ1-5; 8 bases map to TRBD1. The CDR3 covers 14 residues. Trimming at V came to 7 bases and at J to 6 bases, leaving 8 bases not matched to a gene. Germline assignment: CDR1 MNHEY and CDR2 SMNVEV (reference sequence).

CDR3 sequence (DNA): TGTGCCAGCTCACCACCGGAGGACAGTTACAATGAGCAGTTCTTC. As protein: CASSPPEDSYNEQFF. The V and J genes are TRBV18 and TRBJ2-1; possible D gene TRBD1, 6 bases. Per the germline V gene, CDR1 is KGHSH and CDR2 is LQKENI. V gave up 0 bases and J gave up 4 bases, with 10 bases separating them. The length of the CDR3 is 15 residues.

The CDR3 sequence is CASSSSLYGYTF. In DNA form, the CDR3 reads TGCGCCAGCAGCTCATCCCTATATGGCTACACCTTC. V and J are TRBV5-1 and TRBJ1-2, with D unclear. Germline values: CDR1 SGHRS, CDR2 YFSETQ. This CDR3 spans 12 amino acids. Trimming pared 3 bases from V and 5 bases from J, leaving 8 bases between.

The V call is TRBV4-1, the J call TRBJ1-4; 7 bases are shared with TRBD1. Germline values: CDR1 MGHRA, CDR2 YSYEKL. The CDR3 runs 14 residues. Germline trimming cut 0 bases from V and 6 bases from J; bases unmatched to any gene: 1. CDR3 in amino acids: CASSQEGGDEKLFF. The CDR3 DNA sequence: TGCGCCAGCAGCCAAGAAGGGGGCGATGAAAAACTGTTTTTT.

The CDR3 is CASSLAAGSPGEQFF. The CDR3 nucleotides read TGCGCCAGCAGCTTGGCAGCGGGATCCCCTGGTGAGCAGTTCTTC. V usage is TRBV5-1 and J usage is TRBJ2-1, with 7 positions matching TRBD2. J lost 9 bases, V lost 0 bases, and 9 bases had no gene match. Germline CDR1 SGHRS, CDR2 YFSETQ. The CDR3 contains 15 residues.

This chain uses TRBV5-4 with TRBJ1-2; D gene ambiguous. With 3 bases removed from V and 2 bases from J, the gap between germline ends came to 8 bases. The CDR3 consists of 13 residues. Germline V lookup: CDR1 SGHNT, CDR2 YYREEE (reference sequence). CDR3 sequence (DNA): TGTGCCAGCAGCTGGGGAGGGAACTATGGCTACACCTTC. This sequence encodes CASSWGGNYGYTF. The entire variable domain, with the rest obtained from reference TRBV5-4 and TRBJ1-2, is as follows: ETGVTQSPTHLIKTRGQQVTLRCSSQSGHNTVSWYQQALGQGPQFIFQYYREEENGRGNFPPRFSGLQFPNYSSELNVNALELDDSALYLCASSWGGNYGYTFGSGTRLTVV.

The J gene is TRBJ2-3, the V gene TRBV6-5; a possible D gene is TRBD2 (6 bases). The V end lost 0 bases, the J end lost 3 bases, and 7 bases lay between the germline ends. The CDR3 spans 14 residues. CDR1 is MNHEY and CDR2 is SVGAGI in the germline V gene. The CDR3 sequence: CASSYSRETDTQYF. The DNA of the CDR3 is TGTGCCAGCAGTTACTCCCGGGAGACAGATACGCAGTATTTT.

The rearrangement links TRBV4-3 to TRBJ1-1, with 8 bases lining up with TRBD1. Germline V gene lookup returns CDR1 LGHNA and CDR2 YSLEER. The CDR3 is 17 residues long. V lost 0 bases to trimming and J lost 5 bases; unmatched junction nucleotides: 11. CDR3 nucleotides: TGCGCCAGCAGCCAAGATTCAGGACAGGGTTCGGGAACTGAAGCTTTCTTT. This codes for CASSQDSGQGSGTEAFF.

This CDR3 is CAWSGERSYGYTF. In DNA form, the CDR3 reads TGTGCCTGGAGTGGCGAGCGAAGCTATGGCTACACCTTC. The V call is TRBV30, the J call TRBJ1-2; D call uncertain. The V end was cut by 1 base, the J end by 4 bases, with 10 bases between. From germline, CDR1 is GTSNPN and CDR2 SVGIG (reference sequence). CDR3 length: 13 residues.

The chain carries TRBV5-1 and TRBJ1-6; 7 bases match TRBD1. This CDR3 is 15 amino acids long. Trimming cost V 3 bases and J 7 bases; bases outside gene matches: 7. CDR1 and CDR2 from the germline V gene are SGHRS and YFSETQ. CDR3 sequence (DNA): TGCGCCAGCAGCTCACAAGGACAGGCAAATTCACCCCTCCACTTT. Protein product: CASSSQGQANSPLHF.

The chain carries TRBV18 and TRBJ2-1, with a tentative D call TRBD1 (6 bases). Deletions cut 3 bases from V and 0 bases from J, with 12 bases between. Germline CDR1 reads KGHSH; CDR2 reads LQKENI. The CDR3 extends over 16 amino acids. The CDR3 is CASSPPGQYSYNEQFF. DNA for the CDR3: TGTGCCAGCTCACCCCCCGGACAGTACTCCTACAATGAGCAGTTCTTC. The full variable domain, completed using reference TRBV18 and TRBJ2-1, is NAGVMQNPRHLVRRRGQEARLRCSPMKGHSHVYWYRQLPEEGLKFMVYLQKENIIDESGMPKERFSAEFPKEGPSILRIQQVVRGDSAAYFCASSPPGQYSYNEQFFGPGTRLTVL.

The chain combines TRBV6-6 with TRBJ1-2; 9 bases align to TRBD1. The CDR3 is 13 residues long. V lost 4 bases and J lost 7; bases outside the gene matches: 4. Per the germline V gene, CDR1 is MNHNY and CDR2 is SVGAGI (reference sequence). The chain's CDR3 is CASSLQGAGGYTF. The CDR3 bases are TGTGCCAGCAGTTTACAGGGGGCGGGTGGCTACACCTTC.

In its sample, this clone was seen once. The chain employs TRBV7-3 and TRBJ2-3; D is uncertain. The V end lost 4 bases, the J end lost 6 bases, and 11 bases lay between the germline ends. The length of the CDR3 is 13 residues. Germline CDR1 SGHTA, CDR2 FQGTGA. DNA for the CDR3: TGTGCCAGCAGCTCGTACCCCGGGGATACGCAGTATTTT. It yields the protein CASSSYPGDTQYF.